Listed here is a single T cell receptor (beta chain). Its specificity is not known. Measured with immunoSEQ multiplex PCR; TCRdb has only the in-frame clones, and not every one. The sample lists around 1.9 million clones; about 93% were seen once. This sample was included in a study of shared clonotypes between healthy human individuals. At the level of the study: Each donor contributed plates that comprised three CD4 naive, three CD4 memory, two CD8 naive and one CD8 memory.

Germline V gives CDR1 SGHAT, CDR2 FQNNGV. The CDR3 extends over 14 amino acids. Trimming removed 3 bases at V and 0 bases at J, with 9 bases between. Points from the study as a whole: Clonotype sharing across donors was expected to vary with sequencing depth. All-four-donor shared clonotypes had higher generation probabilities than non-shared clonotypes did.

Terminally differentiated effector memory CD45RA+ cells were excluded by CCR7 positive selection of CD45RO-negative cells. Recent acute infections and vaccinations were absent in the healthy HIV-negative adult donors. This clonotype was sampled from a man aged 18-30 years in good health. Some clones in this sample may be carry-over from other donors' samples. Sequencing input: naive CD8+ T cells from PBMCs. The chain links TRBV11-2 to TRBJ2-7, with D hard to call. This chain's CDR3 is CASSFNYNSYEQYF. CDR3 nucleotides: TGTGCCAGCAGCTTTAACTATAACTCCTACGAGCAGTACTTC.